The entry that follows covers one T cell receptor (beta chain) sequence. Its antigen is still unknown. At the DNA level, this CDR3 is encoded by other sequences in the same sample as well. Each replicate PCR on the sorted subsets used 200 ng DNA (roughly 30,000 T cell genomes). Clones were sequenced by immunoSEQ multiplex PCR, and TCRdb holds only the in-frame ones, with some missing. The sample lists more than 2 million clones; about 95% were seen once. This entry comes from a study of shared clonotypes between healthy human individuals. Study-level findings and limits: Clonotype sharing among donors was thought likely to change with sequencing depth.

CD8 cells regarded as naive lacked CD45RO, were positively chosen for CCR7, and omitted terminally differentiated effector memory CD45RA+ cells. Recent vaccinations or acute infections were absent in the healthy HIV-negative adult donors. The length of the CDR3 is 13 residues. Germline loops: CDR1 LNHDA, CDR2 SQIVND (reference sequence). V was clipped by 3 bases and J by 2 bases, with 8 bases between them. The sequence was collected from a man aged 18 to 29 in good health. Sequenced: naive CD8+ T cells sorted from blood. The chain employs TRBV19 and TRBJ2-7; the D gene could be TRBD1 or TRBD2 (6 bases each). The CDR3 spells CASSIGGAYEQYF. The CDR3 region has the DNA TGTGCCAGTAGTATCGGGGGCGCCTACGAGCAGTACTTC.